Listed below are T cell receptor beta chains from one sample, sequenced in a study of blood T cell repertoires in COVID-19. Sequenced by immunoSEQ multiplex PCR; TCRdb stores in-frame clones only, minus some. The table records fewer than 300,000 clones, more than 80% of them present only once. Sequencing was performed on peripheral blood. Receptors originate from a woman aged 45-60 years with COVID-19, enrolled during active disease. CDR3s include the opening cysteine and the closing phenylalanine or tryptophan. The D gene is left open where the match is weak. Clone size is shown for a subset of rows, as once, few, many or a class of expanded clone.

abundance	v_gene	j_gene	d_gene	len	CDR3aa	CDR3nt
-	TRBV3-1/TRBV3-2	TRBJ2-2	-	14	CASSPIDARGELFF	TGTGCCAGCAGCCCGATTGACGCGCGGGGGGAGCTGTTTTTT
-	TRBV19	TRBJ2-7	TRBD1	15	CASSNDRGPTYEQYF	TGTGCCAGTAGTAACGACAGGGGCCCTACCTACGAGCAGTACTTC
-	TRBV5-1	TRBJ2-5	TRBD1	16	CASSIRATGSGETQYF	TGCGCCAGCAGCATCCGCGCGACAGGGTCGGGGGAGACCCAGTACTTC
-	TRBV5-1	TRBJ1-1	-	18	CASSLRVGSGRGHTEAFF	TGCGCCAGCAGCTTGCGGGTTGGATCCGGCAGGGGCCACACTGAAGCTTTCTTT
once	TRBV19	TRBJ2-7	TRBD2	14	CASSVRTSSYQQYF	TGTGCCAGTAGTGTTAGGACTAGCTCCTACCAGCAGTACTTC
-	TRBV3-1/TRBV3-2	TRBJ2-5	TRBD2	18	CASSPRTSGRLAQETQYF	TGTGCCAGCAGCCCGCGGACTAGCGGGAGGCTTGCTCAAGAGACCCAGTACTTC
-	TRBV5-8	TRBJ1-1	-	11	CASMRVTEAFF	TGTGCCAGCATGAGGGTCACTGAAGCTTTCTTT
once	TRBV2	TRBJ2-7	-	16	CASSEARGRLRYEQYF	TGTGCCAGCAGTGAAGCGCGTGGCAGGCTAAGATACGAGCAGTACTTC
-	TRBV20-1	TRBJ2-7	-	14	CSASHWTNPYEQYF	TGCAGTGCTAGTCACTGGACAAACCCCTACGAGCAGTACTTC
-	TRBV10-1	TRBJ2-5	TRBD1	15	CASSWDRERQETQYF	TGCGCCAGCAGTTGGGACAGGGAACGCCAAGAGACCCAGTACTTC
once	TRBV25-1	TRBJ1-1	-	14	CASRTQGWASEAFF	TGTGCCAGCAGGACTCAGGGTTGGGCGTCTGAAGCTTTCTTT
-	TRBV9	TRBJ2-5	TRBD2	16	CASSVVGAGGQETQYF	TGTGCCAGCAGCGTAGTAGGAGCGGGAGGGCAAGAGACCCAGTACTTC
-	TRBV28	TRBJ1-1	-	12	CASSFSRGRAFF	TGTGCCAGCAGTTTCAGTAGGGGTCGGGCTTTCTTT
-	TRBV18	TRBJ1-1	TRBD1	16	CASSPFEGARNTEAFF	TGTGCCAGCTCACCATTTGAGGGGGCCCGGAACACTGAAGCTTTCTTT
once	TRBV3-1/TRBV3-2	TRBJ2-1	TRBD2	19	CASSQLPGLAGGRANEQFF	TGTGCCAGCAGCCAATTACCGGGACTAGCGGGAGGGCGGGCCAATGAGCAGTTCTTC
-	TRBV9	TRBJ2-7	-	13	CASSGGAPYEQYF	TGTGCCAGCAGCGGCGGGGCGCCGTACGAGCAGTACTTC
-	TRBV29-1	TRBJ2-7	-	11	CSVRLEYEQYF	TGCAGCGTTAGATTAGAATACGAGCAGTACTTC
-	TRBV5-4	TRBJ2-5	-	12	CASSRLQETQYF	TGTGCCAGCAGTCGACTGCAAGAGACCCAGTACTTC
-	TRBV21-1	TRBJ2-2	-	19	CASSPPGKIPRANTGELFF	TGTGCCAGCAGCCCCCCTGGGAAGATACCCAGGGCGAACACCGGGGAGCTGTTTTTT
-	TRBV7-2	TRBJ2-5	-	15	CASSLNPGSGETQYF	TGTGCCAGCAGCTTAAATCCAGGTAGTGGAGAGACCCAGTACTTC
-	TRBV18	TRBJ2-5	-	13	CASSLQGGETQYF	TGTGCCAGCTCACTACAGGGTGGGGAGACCCAGTACTTC
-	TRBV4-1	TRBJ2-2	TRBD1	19	CASSQTKPLDRGRTGELFF	TGCGCCAGCAGCCAAACTAAACCCCTGGACAGGGGGCGGACCGGGGAGCTGTTTTTT
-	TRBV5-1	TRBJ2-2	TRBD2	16	CASSMSSGIYTGELFF	TGCGCCAGCAGCATGAGTAGCGGGATCTACACCGGGGAGCTGTTTTTT
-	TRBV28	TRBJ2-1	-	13	CASSLPNYNEQFF	TGTGCCAGCAGTTTACCCAACTACAATGAGCAGTTCTTC
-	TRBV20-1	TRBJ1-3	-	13	CSASLQDRNTIYF	TGCAGTGCTAGTCTTCAGGATCGGAACACCATATATTTT
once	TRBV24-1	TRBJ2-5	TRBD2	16	CATSVGTGGHPETQYF	TGTGCCACCAGTGTCGGAACGGGAGGCCACCCAGAGACCCAGTACTTC
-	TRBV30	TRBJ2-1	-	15	CAWTAGQGRYNEQFF	TGTGCCTGGACCGCCGGTCAGGGCCGGTACAATGAGCAGTTCTTC
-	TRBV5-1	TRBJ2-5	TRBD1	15	CASSLARRQGETQYF	TGCGCCAGCAGCTTGGCCAGGAGACAGGGTGAGACCCAGTACTTC
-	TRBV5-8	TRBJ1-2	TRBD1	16	CASSFYRDRGPQGYTF	TGTGCCAGCAGCTTTTACCGGGACAGGGGGCCTCAAGGCTACACCTTC
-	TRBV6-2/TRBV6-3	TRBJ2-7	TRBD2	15	CASSPQRGSLGEQYF	TGTGCCAGCAGCCCCCAGCGGGGGAGTTTAGGAGAGCAGTACTTC
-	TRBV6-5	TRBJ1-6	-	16	CASSYSIAGPNSPLHF	TGTGCCAGCAGTTACTCGATAGCAGGGCCGAACTCACCCCTCCACTTT
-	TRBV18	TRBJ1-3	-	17	CASSPPNTPHSGNTIYF	TGTGCCAGCTCACCACCAAACACCCCGCACTCTGGAAACACCATATATTTT
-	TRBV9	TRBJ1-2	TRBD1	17	CASSGGGQGYPRYGYTF	TGTGCCAGCAGCGGAGGGGGACAGGGGTACCCTCGGTATGGCTACACCTTC